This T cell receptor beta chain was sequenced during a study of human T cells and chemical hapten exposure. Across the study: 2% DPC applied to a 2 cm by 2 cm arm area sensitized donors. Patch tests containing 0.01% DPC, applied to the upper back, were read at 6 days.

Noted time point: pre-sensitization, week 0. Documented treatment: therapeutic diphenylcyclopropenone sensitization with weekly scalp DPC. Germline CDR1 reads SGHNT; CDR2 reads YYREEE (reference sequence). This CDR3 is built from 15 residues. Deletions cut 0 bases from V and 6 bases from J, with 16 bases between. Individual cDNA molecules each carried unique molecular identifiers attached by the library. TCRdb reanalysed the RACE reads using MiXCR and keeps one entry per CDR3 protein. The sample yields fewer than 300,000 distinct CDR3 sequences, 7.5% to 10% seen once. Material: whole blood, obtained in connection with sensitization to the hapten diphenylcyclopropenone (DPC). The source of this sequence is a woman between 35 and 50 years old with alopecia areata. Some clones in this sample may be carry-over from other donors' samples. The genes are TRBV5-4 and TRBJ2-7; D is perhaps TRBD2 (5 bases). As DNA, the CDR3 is TGTGCCAGCAGCTTGGCTATCGGGGATCGCCGCGAGCAGTACTTC. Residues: CASSLAIGDRREQYF. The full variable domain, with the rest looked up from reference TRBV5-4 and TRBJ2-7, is ETGVTQSPTHLIKTRGQQVTLRCSSQSGHNTVSWYQQALGQGPQFIFQYYREEENGRGNFPPRFSGLQFPNYSSELNVNALELDDSALYLCASSLAIGDRREQYFGPGTRLTVT.